The T cell receptor beta chain described here comes from a study of shared clonotypes between healthy human individuals. The data were produced by immunoSEQ multiplex PCR, yet TCRdb's version contains in-frame clones alone and is incomplete. In the table there are about 2.4 million clones, 93% of which are singletons. The investigators split CD4+ cells into a CD45RA+ naive subset and a CD45RA-negative memory subset. The V gene end was trimmed by 5 bases and the J gene end by 0 bases; junction bases not matched to a gene: 7. The CDR3 has 16 residues. Germline lookup yields CDR1 SGHRS and CDR2 YFSETQ. The specimen sequenced was naive CD4+ T cells from PBMCs. Subset of the sample: CD45RA+ positively selected. This receptor was taken from a man between 18 and 35 years old in good health. Some clones in this sample may be carry-over from other donors' samples. This chain uses TRBV5-1 with TRBJ2-5, with 10 bases lining up with TRBD2. This CDR3 reads CASRRLAGVDQETQYF. CDR3 in DNA: TGCGCCAGCAGGCGCCTAGCGGGGGTGGACCAAGAGACCCAGTACTTC.